Sequencing of this T cell receptor (beta chain) was carried out in a study of blood T cell repertoires in COVID-19. Overall study context: COVID-19 samples collected from the United States, Italy and Spain covered acute and convalescent phases. The analysed material was cDNA or gDNA that came from T cells, B-cell-depleted T cells, or PBMCs.

Only in-frame clones appear in the TCRdb table, and some are missing; sequencing was by immunoSEQ multiplex PCR. The repertoire consists of some 300,000 clones, with 90% occurring once and the leading ten covering 6.3%. Patients from Seattle were sampled longitudinally, starting during active infection. The CDR3 contains 14 residues. Germline V gene data show CDR1 as MGHRA and CDR2 as YSYEKL. V lost 1 base and J lost 5, with 11 bases in between. This chain links TRBV4-1 with TRBJ2-5, with D perhaps matching TRBD2 (6 bases). This TCR came from a woman between 45 and 65 years old with COVID-19, enrolled during active disease. The specimen sequenced was peripheral blood. The CDR3 nucleotides read TGCGCCAGCAGCCAAGGGTCAGGGAGGGAGACCCAGTACTTC. The encoded protein is CASSQGSGRETQYF.